This T cell receptor beta chain was identified during a study of naive and memory T cell subsets (dated 2017 in TCRdb). About the investigation overall: The study applied an open-source, UMI-based TCR alpha and beta sequencing pipeline to sorted naive and memory peripheral blood T cell subsets. The functional CMV T cell responses agreed completely with IgG serology results. RNA was DNase-treated and reverse transcribed with TCR constant-region primers, mostly using SuperScript III.

From a lookup of the germline V gene (reference sequence), CDR1 and CDR2 are MNHEY and SMNVEV. The CDR3, from cysteine to phenylalanine, totals 16 residues. CDR3 DNA is the only sequence kept; it has 48 bases, read in frame from the first base. V is cut by 3 bases and J by 0 bases, and the space between the germline ends is 11 bases. General study outcomes and caveats: Following error correction, more than 85% of naive TCR sequences occurred only once, which made naive abundance distributions much steeper than those of memory subsets. RNA-based TCR counts may be influenced by expression changes linked to T cell activation and differentiation. The repertoire findings for the naive and memory subsets could not be validated, as no ground truth was available. Clonotypes were defined as single alpha or beta chain sequences, not paired alpha/beta receptors. In both CD4 and CD8 cells, a rise in Gini index and a fall in Shannon and inverse Simpson diversity were observed from naive through CM, EM and EMRA. A few larger clonotypes were present in naive repertoires, particularly the CD8 repertoires, and these clonotypes were possibly memory cells re-expressing CD45RA. A power law was followed by TCR abundance, with an exponent that differed between naive and memory subsets but was consistent across the three individuals.

Libraries came from UMI-ligation and nested PCR. An equimolar mix of two oligonucleotides covering both TRBC1 and TRBC2 was used as the beta constant-region primer. Four rounds of PCR were used to amplify ligated cDNA, with nested alpha and beta constant-region primers being used together with the SP2 primer. A single-stranded oligonucleotide bearing the SP2 primer plus a 12-nucleotide UMI was ligated onto the 3' end of the cDNA by T4 RNA ligase 1. The ligation reaction was incubated at 16°C for about 20-24 hours. PCR2 was usually performed as a SYBR Green qPCR and halted at a preset threshold so that over-amplification would not occur. Every purification after the first one was done using Agencourt AMPure XP magnetic beads. Libraries were quantified by Qubit and checked on a TapeStation, with a main peak expected near 650 bp. Sequencing of the pooled libraries was done on an Illumina MiSeq using v2 2x251 paired-end kits, which typically yielded roughly 0.85-2 million reads per sample. Each sample library was pooled at roughly 4.4 nM, and about 5-7% PhiX was included to improve cluster recognition. The authors' pipeline ran thus. V and J genes were assigned to Demultiplexor-processed FASTQ reads by Decombinator through tag matching, with a single base-pair mismatch being allowed. Collapsinator used UMIs to correct both sequencing errors and frequency errors arising from PCR heterogeneity. TCRs were translated and CDR3s were extracted from the conserved cysteine to the FGXG phenylalanine by CDR3Translator, with non-productive sequences being flagged. Gini, Shannon entropy and inverse Simpson indices were computed after subsampling the repertoires to the same number of UMI-defined TCRs. Clonotype abundance distributions were fitted to a power law by maximum likelihood within the linear range. On one naive CD8 sample, the pipeline and MIGEC gave similar UMI counts, unique TCR numbers and clonal distributions. In one analysis, naive TCRs that were also found in any memory subset of the same donor were excluded from the naive repertoire. A set of 7,322 CMV-associated CDR3 sequences, compiled from VDJdb and a published dataset, was used to search the repertoires. The raw public data were reprocessed by TCRdb itself: fastp quality trimming at Q25, MiXCR clonotype calling, in-frame beta chains only. Here each entry gathers all rows of one CDR3 protein and keeps the most common genes and DNA. These V and J calls derive from TCRdb rather than the authors' analysis. Recorded for this sample are tens of thousands of distinct CDR3 sequences; over 9% of them occurred a single time. Of the sample, over 0.95% falls within the top ten clones.

Separate amplification of TCR alpha and beta chain libraries was performed from the second PCR step onward. Donor CMV status was determined by IFNgamma production from CD4+ T cells after overnight stimulation of fresh PBMCs with CMV viral lysate. Using Miltenyi beads, CD4 T cells were first positively selected, and CD8 T cells were then positively selected from the CD4-negative fraction. Cells were stained for CD3, CD4, CD8, CD45RA, CD27 and a live/dead dye and were sorted on a BD Aria II into four subsets based on CD45RA and CD27. A few healthy volunteers provided blood, and the blood of each volunteer was split into CD4 and CD8 T cells and then into four differentiation subsets. About 0.13 L of peripheral blood was collected from each donor, and PBMC were isolated by Ficoll-Paque PLUS density-gradient centrifugation. The sorted cells were lysed in RLT buffer, after which RNA was extracted using a Qiagen RNeasy kit and kept at -80 degrees C.

In its sample, this clonotype was seen a few times. Its target antigen remains unknown. No much larger clone is present one base from it, and per-base qualities are unavailable. The sample consisted of naive CD8+ T cells from blood. Sample cell subset or site, as interpreted from the label and publication: naive T cells, CD45RA high CD27+. Recombination linked TRBV27 to TRBJ1-4; the D gene identity is not certain. This sequence was found in a human donor in good health. The sequenced DNA: TGTGCCAGCAGTTTTTATTTGCGGGCAACTAATGAAAAACTGTTTTTT. Its protein product is CASSFYLRATNEKLFF. With the rest looked up from the reference TRBV27 and TRBJ1-4 genes rather than sequenced, the full variable domain is EAQVTQNPRYLITVTGKKLTVTCSQNMNHEYMSWYRQDPGLGLRQIYYSMNVEVTDKGDVPEGYKVSRKEKRNFPLILESPSPNQTSLYFCASSFYLRATNEKLFFGSGTQLSVL.